This passage covers 2 T cell receptor beta chains from one sample sequenced in a study of cytomegalovirus exposure and HLA in healthy donors. 60 Vbeta and 13 Jbeta primers were used in PCR. This table comes from immunoSEQ multiplex PCR, and its TCRdb copy is limited to in-frame clones, with some not included. The sample comprises about 140,000 clones, less than 85% of which are singletons, and 2.1% rests with the top ten. The sequenced sample was PBMCs. The receptors stem from a woman aged 55 to 70 in good health and CMV-seropositive.

The rearrangement links TRBV5-1 to TRBJ1-1; D possibly corresponds to TRBD1 (6 bases). The CDR3 is 15 residues long. Germline V gives CDR1 SGHRS, CDR2 YFSETQ. The ends were cut back, 4 bases at V and 4 bases at J, with 17 bases in the middle. The CDR3 is CASSLQPDSSTEAFF. CDR3 DNA sequence: TGCGCCAGCAGCCTCCAACCGGACAGTTCCACTGAAGCTTTCTTT. The full variable domain, completed using reference TRBV5-1 and TRBJ1-1, is KAGVTQTPRYLIKTRGQQVTLSCSPISGHRSVSWYQQTPGQGLQFLFEYFSETQRNKGNFPGRFSGRQFSNSRSEMNVSTLELGDSALYLCASSLQPDSSTEAFFGQGTRLTVV.

The V gene is TRBV28, the J gene TRBJ1-1, with D possibly matching TRBD1 (6 bases). Trimming pared 3 bases from V and 4 bases from J, leaving 12 bases between. The germline gives CDR1 MDHEN, CDR2 SYDVKM. This CDR3 spans 14 amino acids. CDR3 in DNA: TGTGCCAGCAGTTTTTCCAGGGGCCCCACTGAAGCTTTCTTT. Its translation: CASSFSRGPTEAFF.